These 22 T cell receptor beta chains were all obtained from the same sample, sequenced in a study of cytomegalovirus exposure and HLA in healthy donors. In the PCR, 60 Vbeta and 13 Jbeta primers were used. Produced via immunoSEQ multiplex PCR; TCRdb's table is partial and in-frame only. The table lists some 120,000 clones, about 76% of them singletons. The sample comprised PBMCs. The receptors originated from a woman in her twenties or thirties in good health and CMV-seronegative.

V usage is TRBV14 and J usage is TRBJ1-3; 7 bases fit TRBD1. The CDR3 consists of 15 residues. V gave up 6 bases and J gave up 3 bases; unmatched junction bases: 8. CDR1 is SGHDN and CDR2 is FVKESK in the germline V gene. In nucleotides, the CDR3 is TGTGCCAGCAGGGAGACAGGGAGAAGTGGAAACACCATATATTTT. Its protein is CASRETGRSGNTIYF.

Here the CDR3 reads CASSGQVQGIRNNQPQHF. In nucleotides, the CDR3 is TGTGCCAGCAGTGGACAAGTCCAGGGGATTCGGAACAATCAGCCCCAGCATTTT. V and J are TRBV6-1 and TRBJ1-5; D is perhaps TRBD1 (6 bases). In germline, CDR1 is MNHNS, CDR2 SASEGT. V was shortened by 4 bases and J by 3 bases, with 22 bases between the two germline ends. The CDR3 is 18 residues long.

The CDR3 DNA follows: TGCGCCAGCAGCCCGAGGGGACAGTCGCAATTTCGGGAGACCCAGTACTTC. Amino acids: CASSPRGQSQFRETQYF. This rearrangement joins TRBV5-1 to TRBJ2-5, with TRBD1 identical over 7 bases. Trimming removed 4 bases from V and 5 bases from J; junction bases left unmatched: 17. The germline V gene has CDR1 SGHRS and CDR2 YFSETQ. The CDR3 runs to 17 residues. Combining the CDR3 with reference TRBV5-1 and TRBJ2-5 gives the whole variable domain KAGVTQTPRYLIKTRGQQVTLSCSPISGHRSVSWYQQTPGQGLQFLFEYFSETQRNKGNFPGRFSGRQFSNSRSEMNVSTLELGDSALYLCASSPRGQSQFRETQYFGPGTRLLVL.

The J gene is TRBJ2-3, the V gene TRBV10-2, with 12 bases aligning to TRBD2. From germline, CDR1 is WSHSY and CDR2 SAAADI. The CDR3 sequence is 15 residues long. V was pared by 6 bases and J by 2 bases, with 3 bases of the junction left unmatched. DNA for the CDR3: TGCGCCAGCAGACGGACTAGCGGGATCACAGATACGCAGTATTTT. It is translated as CASRRTSGITDTQYF.

V usage is TRBV4-1 and J usage is TRBJ2-7; 7 positions agree with TRBD1. CDR3 length: 14 residues. The V segment lost 0 bases and the J segment 4 bases; nucleotides outside the gene matches: 3. CDR1 MGHRA and CDR2 YSYEKL come from the germline V gene. The CDR3 is CASSQDGTEYEQYF. CDR3 bases: TGCGCCAGCAGCCAAGACGGGACAGAGTACGAGCAGTACTTC.

The rearrangement links TRBV6-5 to TRBJ2-1; D unresolved. V was shortened by 5 bases and J by 0 bases, with 11 bases between the two germline ends. Germline-derived CDR1 and CDR2 are MNHEY and SVGAGI. The CDR3 extends over 15 amino acids. The DNA for the CDR3 is TGTGCCAGCAGTCCCCTAGTAGGCTCCTACAATGAGCAGTTCTTC. It is translated as CASSPLVGSYNEQFF.

This rearrangement joins TRBV27 to TRBJ2-7; D is unresolved. Between the trimmed V and J ends, which lost 5 bases and 3 bases, there was a span of 5 bases. Germline CDR1 MNHEY, CDR2 SMNVEV (reference sequence). This CDR3 has 11 residues. CDR3 DNA sequence: TGTGCCAGCAGTCCCGGCTACGAGCAGTACTTC. This encodes CASSPGYEQYF.

V usage is TRBV15 and J usage is TRBJ1-4; 8 bases fit TRBD1. The germline CDR1 and CDR2 sequences are LNHNV and YYDKDF (reference sequence). The CDR3 loop spans 17 amino acids. J lost 5 bases, V lost 1 base, and 9 bases had no gene match. Here the CDR3 DNA reads TGTGCCACCAGCAGAGGACAGGGGACGGGACACAATGAAAAACTGTTTTTT. Translation: CATSRGQGTGHNEKLFF.

The chain links TRBV4-3 to TRBJ1-3, with D unclear. The CDR3 has 13 residues. The germline V gene encodes CDR1 LGHNA and CDR2 YSLEER. Trimming removed 4 bases from V and 2 bases from J, with 6 bases in between. This CDR3 is CASSPETGNTIYF. The CDR3 coding sequence is TGCGCCAGCAGCCCTGAGACTGGAAACACCATATATTTT.

This clone turned up a few times. The chain couples TRBV7-9 to TRBJ2-7; possibly TRBD2 for D (6 bases). The CDR3 is made up of 14 amino acids. Germline assignment: CDR1 SEHNR and CDR2 FQNEAQ (reference sequence). The V end lost 7 bases, the J end lost 2 bases, and 15 bases lay between the germline ends. CDR3 protein: CASTRSGQAYEQYF. The CDR3 DNA is TGTGCCAGCACCCGAAGCGGGCAGGCCTACGAGCAGTACTTC.

V is TRBV18 and J is TRBJ2-5; 8 bases are shared with TRBD2. Germline CDR1 KGHSH, CDR2 LQKENI. This CDR3 spans 13 amino acids. Losses at the gene ends were 3 bases for V and 5 bases for J; bases not matched to a gene: 2. The CDR3 DNA follows: TGTGCCAGCTCACCCGGGAGGGATGAGACCCAGTACTTC. Translating it yields CASSPGRDETQYF.

This clone was detected once. This chain links TRBV9 with TRBJ2-5, with TRBD2 matching 7 bases. V shed 0 bases, J shed 4 bases, and the junction held 6 bases outside the gene matches. CDR1 is SGDLS and CDR2 is YYNGEE in the germline V gene. The CDR3 is 15 amino acids. CDR3 loop: CASSVAGLVSETQYF. As DNA, the CDR3 is TGTGCCAGCAGCGTAGCAGGACTAGTGTCAGAGACCCAGTACTTC.

The sample holds a few counts of this clone. The gene calls are TRBV7-7 and TRBJ2-5; weak D call: TRBD2 (5 bases). The CDR3 is 13 residues long. V lost 7 bases and J lost 3, with 12 bases in between. The germline V gene has CDR1 SSHAT and CDR2 FNYEAQ (reference sequence). The CDR3 coding sequence is TGTGCCAGCACCTCTGGGAGCGAAGAGACCCAGTACTTC. Its protein is CASTSGSEETQYF.

This chain joins TRBV2 and TRBJ2-7, with TRBD1 matching 7 bases. V lost 6 bases to trimming and J lost 6 bases; unmatched junction nucleotides: 2. The CDR3 runs 11 residues. Germline lookup yields CDR1 SNHLY and CDR2 FYNNEI. CDR3 in DNA: TGTGCCAGCAGCACAGGGGCCGAGCAGTACTTC. This sequence encodes CASSTGAEQYF.

The chain employs TRBV10-2 and TRBJ2-5, with 7 bases fitting TRBD2. Unmatched junction bases numbered 10, after V lost 4 bases and J lost 5 bases. The CDR3 covers 15 residues. Germline V gene data show CDR1 as WSHSY and CDR2 as SAAADI. The CDR3 region has the DNA TGCGCCAGCAGTGTTGGGACGGGAGGATACGAGACCCAGTACTTC. Translation: CASSVGTGGYETQYF.

This clone was observed once. The rearrangement joins TRBV29-1 to TRBJ1-3; unclear D gene. Germline V gives CDR1 SQVTM, CDR2 ANQGSEA. The V end was cut by 5 bases, the J end by 3 bases, with 5 bases between. The CDR3 loop spans 11 amino acids. The CDR3 region is CSVNSGNTIYF. DNA of the CDR3: TGCAGCGTTAACAGTGGAAACACCATATATTTT.

This clone came up once. The chain combines TRBV29-1 with TRBJ1-4, with 7 bases aligning to TRBD1. This CDR3 spans 12 amino acids. Trimming cost V 5 bases and J 8 bases; bases outside gene matches: 5. CDR1 and CDR2 (germline): SQVTM, ANQGSEA. The CDR3 sequence: CSVSPGGEKLFF. CDR3 bases: TGCAGCGTTTCTCCAGGGGGGGAAAAACTGTTTTTT. Drawing the rest from reference TRBV29-1 and TRBJ1-4, the complete variable domain is SAVISQKPSRDICQRGTSLTIQCQVDSQVTMMFWYRQQPGQSLTLIATANQGSEATYESGFVIDKFPISRPNLTFSTLTVSNMSPEDSSIYLCSVSPGGEKLFFGSGTQLSVL.

V is TRBV5-1 and J is TRBJ1-4; tentative D call: TRBD1 (6 bases). V lost 5 bases and J lost 6, with 17 bases in between. Germline-derived CDR1 and CDR2 are SGHRS and YFSETQ. The CDR3 contains 15 residues. CDR3 region: CASSYPRGGDEKLFF. The CDR3 nucleotides are TGCGCCAGCAGTTACCCCAGGGGTGGGGATGAAAAACTGTTTTTT.

V is TRBV28 and J is TRBJ2-1; 7 bases align to TRBD2. In germline, CDR1 is MDHEN, CDR2 SYDVKM. CDR3 length equals 16 residues. With 6 bases clipped from V and 6 bases from J, the junction kept 14 bases outside the gene matches. The CDR3 sequence: CASSPPAGVVRNEQFF. Here the CDR3 DNA reads TGTGCCAGCAGCCCTCCGGCGGGAGTTGTCCGCAATGAGCAGTTCTTC. Full variable domain (missing parts from reference TRBV28 and TRBJ2-1): DVKVTQSSRYLVKRTGEKVFLECVQDMDHENMFWYRQDPGLGLRLIYFSYDVKMKEKGDIPEGYSVSREKKERFSLILESASTNQTSMYLCASSPPAGVVRNEQFFGPGTRLTVL.

This clone has more than one count but fewer than ten. The J gene is TRBJ1-1, the V gene TRBV19, with 8 bases aligning to TRBD1. The CDR3 sequence is 14 residues long. The germline V gene has CDR1 LNHDA and CDR2 SQIVND (reference sequence). With V trimmed by 6 bases and J by 5 bases, 8 bases remained unmatched. This chain's CDR3 is CASSNRGQGTEAFF. The CDR3 coding sequence is TGTGCCAGTAGCAACCGAGGACAGGGAACTGAAGCTTTCTTT. Filled out from reference TRBV19 and TRBJ1-1, the complete variable domain reads DGGITQSPKYLFRKEGQNVTLSCEQNLNHDAMYWYRQDPGQGLRLIYYSQIVNDFQKGDIAEGYSVSREKKESFPLTVTSAQKNPTAFYLCASSNRGQGTEAFFGQGTRLTVV.

The genes are TRBV23-1 and TRBJ2-5; TRBD2 agrees at 7 bases. The end of the DNA fits TRBJ2-7 better, so the J call may be wrong. TRBV23-1 counts as an open reading frame of uncertain function. The CDR3 runs 16 residues. For the CDR3, the DNA is TGCGCCAGCAGCCACAAATGGGCTAGCGGACACTACGAGCAGTACTTC. It specifies CASSHKWASGHYEQYF.

The V call is TRBV30, the J call TRBJ1-2; 11 bases line up with TRBD1. V lost 5 bases to trimming and J lost 2 bases; unmatched junction nucleotides: 7. CDR1 GTSNPN and CDR2 SVGIG come from the germline V gene (reference sequence). This CDR3 has 15 amino acids. CDR3 protein: CAWGTGQGGNYGYTF. CDR3 nucleotide sequence: TGTGCCTGGGGGACGGGACAGGGGGGGAACTATGGCTACACCTTC.